This T cell receptor (beta chain) was identified in a study of T-cell memory formation after mild COVID-19. Across the study: TCR clusters were mostly donor specific. The study's findings and limits: Contracting clones, day 15 to 85, had balanced CD4/CD8, and later expanders favored CD4+. Proof of SARS-CoV-2 specificity was absent for the second-wave clones that crested on day 37. Clones which contracted sat mainly in CM and EM if CD4+, and in EMRA if CD8+.

On this clonotype itself: Its antigen remains unknown.

After removal of 6 bases from V and 4 bases from J, the junction contained 10 bases not matched to a gene. The germline V gene encodes CDR1 SQVTM and CDR2 ANQGSEA. The CDR3 runs 14 residues. TCRdb itself ran the 5' RACE reads through MiXCR, one entry per CDR3 protein. The data show fewer than 650,000 distinct CDR3 sequences, about 20% seen once. The chain couples TRBV29-1 to TRBJ2-5, with 8 nucleotides matching TRBD2. The sequenced sample consisted of PBMCs or a T cell subset sorted from them (not recorded which). The TCR comes from an adult woman who had mild COVID-19 (a few samples of this study predate the infection). Cell type and time point are not known. CDR3 nucleotides: TGCAGCGTAGAGACTAGCGTCTTGGGAGAGACCCAGTACTTC. Translated, it gives CSVETSVLGETQYF.